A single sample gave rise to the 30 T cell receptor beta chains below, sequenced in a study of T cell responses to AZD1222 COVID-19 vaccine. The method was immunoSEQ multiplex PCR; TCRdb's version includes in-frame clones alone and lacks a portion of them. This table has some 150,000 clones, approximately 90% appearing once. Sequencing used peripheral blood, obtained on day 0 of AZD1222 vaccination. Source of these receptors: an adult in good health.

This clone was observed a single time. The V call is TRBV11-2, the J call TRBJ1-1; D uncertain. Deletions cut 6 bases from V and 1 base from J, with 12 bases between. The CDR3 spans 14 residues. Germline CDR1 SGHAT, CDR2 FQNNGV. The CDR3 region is CASRIGQENTEAFF. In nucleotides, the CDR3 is TGTGCCAGCAGAATAGGGCAGGAGAACACTGAAGCTTTCTTT.

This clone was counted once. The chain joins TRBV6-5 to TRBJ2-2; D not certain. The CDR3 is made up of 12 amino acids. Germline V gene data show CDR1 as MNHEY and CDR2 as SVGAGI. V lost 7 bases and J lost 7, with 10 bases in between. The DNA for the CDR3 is TGTGCCAGCACCCACGATGGCGGGGAGCTGTTTTTT. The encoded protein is CASTHDGGELFF.

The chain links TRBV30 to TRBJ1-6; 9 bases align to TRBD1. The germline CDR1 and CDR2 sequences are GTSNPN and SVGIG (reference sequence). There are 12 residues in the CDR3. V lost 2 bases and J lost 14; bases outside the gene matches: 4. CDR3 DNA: TGTGCCTGGAGTCCACGGACAGGGGCCCTCCACTTT. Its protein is CAWSPRTGALHF.

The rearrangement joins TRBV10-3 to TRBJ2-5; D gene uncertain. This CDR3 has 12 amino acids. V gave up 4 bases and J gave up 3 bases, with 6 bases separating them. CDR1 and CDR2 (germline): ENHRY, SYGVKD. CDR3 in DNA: TGTGCCATCAGTGGGTCAGAAGAGACCCAGTACTTC. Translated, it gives CAISGSEETQYF.

CDR3 DNA: TGTGCCAGCAGCCTGGGACTAGCGGGGGGATATGAGCAGTTCTTC. It encodes CASSLGLAGGYEQFF. V usage is TRBV7-3 and J usage is TRBJ2-1, with 15 bases matching TRBD2. The CDR3 covers 15 residues. Per the germline V gene, CDR1 is SGHTA and CDR2 is FQGTGA. V lost 5 bases, J lost 8 bases, and 4 bases stayed unmatched.

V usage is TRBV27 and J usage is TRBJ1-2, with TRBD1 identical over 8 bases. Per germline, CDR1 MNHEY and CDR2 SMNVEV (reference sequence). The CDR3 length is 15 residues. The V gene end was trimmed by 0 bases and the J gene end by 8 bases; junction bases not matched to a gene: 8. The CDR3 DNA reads TGTGCCAGCAGTTTATCGGACAGGGTATATGAGGGCTACACCTTC. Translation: CASSLSDRVYEGYTF.

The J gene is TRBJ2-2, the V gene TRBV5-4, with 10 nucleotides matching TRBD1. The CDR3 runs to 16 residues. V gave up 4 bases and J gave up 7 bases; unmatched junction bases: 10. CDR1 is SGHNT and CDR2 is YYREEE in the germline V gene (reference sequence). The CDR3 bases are TGTGCCAGCAGCCACCCTCGGGACAGGGGAAACGGGGAGCTGTTTTTT. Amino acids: CASSHPRDRGNGELFF.

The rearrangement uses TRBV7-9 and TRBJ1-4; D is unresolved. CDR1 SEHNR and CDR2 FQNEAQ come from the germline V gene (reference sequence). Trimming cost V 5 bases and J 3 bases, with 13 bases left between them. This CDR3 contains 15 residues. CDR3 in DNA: TGTGCCAGCAGCCCCACCGGGTCCTCTAATGAAAAACTGTTTTTT. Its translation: CASSPTGSSNEKLFF.

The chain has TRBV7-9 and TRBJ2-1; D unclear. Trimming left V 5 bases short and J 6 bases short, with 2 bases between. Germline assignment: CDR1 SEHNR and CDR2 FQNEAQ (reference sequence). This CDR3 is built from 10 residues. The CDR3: CASSINEQFF. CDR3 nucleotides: TGTGCCAGCAGCATCAATGAGCAGTTCTTC.

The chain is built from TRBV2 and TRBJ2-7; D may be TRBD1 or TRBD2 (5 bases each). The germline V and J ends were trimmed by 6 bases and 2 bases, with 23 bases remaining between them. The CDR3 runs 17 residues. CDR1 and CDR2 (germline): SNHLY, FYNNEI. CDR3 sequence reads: CASRLPGQGLGAYEQYF. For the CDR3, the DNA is TGTGCCAGCAGGCTACCGGGGCAGGGTCTCGGCGCCTACGAGCAGTACTTC. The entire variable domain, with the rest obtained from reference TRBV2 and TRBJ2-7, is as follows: EPEVTQTPSHQVTQMGQEVILRCVPISNHLYFYWYRQILGQKVEFLVSFYNNEISEKSEIFDDQFSVERPDGSNFTLKIRSTKLEDSAMYFCASRLPGQGLGAYEQYFGPGTRLTVT.

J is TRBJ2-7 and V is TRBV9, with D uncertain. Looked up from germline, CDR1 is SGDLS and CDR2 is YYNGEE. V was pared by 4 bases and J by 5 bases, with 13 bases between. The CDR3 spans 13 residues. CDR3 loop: CASSLALGNEQYF. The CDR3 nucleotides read TGTGCCAGCAGCTTAGCCCTTGGGAACGAGCAGTACTTC.

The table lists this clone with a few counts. Here the CDR3 reads CASGLVIATGTYGYTF. CDR3 DNA sequence: TGTGCTAGTGGTTTGGTTATCGCGACAGGGACTTATGGCTACACCTTC. The genes are TRBV12-5 and TRBJ1-2, with 7 positions matching TRBD1. CDR3 length equals 16 residues. V was pared by 0 bases and J by 5 bases, with 9 bases of the junction left unmatched. The germline CDR1 and CDR2 sequences are LGHNT and FRNRAP.

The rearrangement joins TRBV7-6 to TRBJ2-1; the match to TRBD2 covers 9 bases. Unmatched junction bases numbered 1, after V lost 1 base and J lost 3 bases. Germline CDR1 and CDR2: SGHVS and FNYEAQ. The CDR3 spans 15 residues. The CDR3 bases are TGTGCCAGCAGCTTAGGGCGGGGGGGCTACAATGAGCAGTTCTTC. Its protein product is CASSLGRGGYNEQFF.

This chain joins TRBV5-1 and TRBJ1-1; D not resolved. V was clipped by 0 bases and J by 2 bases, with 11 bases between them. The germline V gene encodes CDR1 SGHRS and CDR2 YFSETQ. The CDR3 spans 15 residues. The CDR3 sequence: CASSLGRGKNTEAFF. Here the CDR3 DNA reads TGCGCCAGCAGCTTGGGGAGAGGAAAAAACACTGAAGCTTTCTTT.

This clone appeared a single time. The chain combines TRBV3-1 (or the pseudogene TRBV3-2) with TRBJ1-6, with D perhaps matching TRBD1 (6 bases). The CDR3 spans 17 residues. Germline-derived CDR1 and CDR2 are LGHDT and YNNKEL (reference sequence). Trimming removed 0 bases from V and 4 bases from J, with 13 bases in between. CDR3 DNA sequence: TGTGCCAGCAGCCAAGAATGGGCTACAGGGTATAATTCACCCCTCCACTTT. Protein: CASSQEWATGYNSPLHF.

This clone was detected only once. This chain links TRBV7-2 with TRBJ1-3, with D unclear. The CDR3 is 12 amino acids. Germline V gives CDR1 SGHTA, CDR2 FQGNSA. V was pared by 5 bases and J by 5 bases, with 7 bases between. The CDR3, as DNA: TGTGCCAGCAGCACCCACAGAAACACCATATATTTT. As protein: CASSTHRNTIYF. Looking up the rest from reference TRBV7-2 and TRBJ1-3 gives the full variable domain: GAGVSQSPSNKVTEKGKDVELRCDPISGHTALYWYRQSLGQGLEFLIYFQGNSAPDKSGLPSDRFSAERTGGSVSTLTIQRTQQEDSAVYLCASSTHRNTIYFGEGSWLTVV.

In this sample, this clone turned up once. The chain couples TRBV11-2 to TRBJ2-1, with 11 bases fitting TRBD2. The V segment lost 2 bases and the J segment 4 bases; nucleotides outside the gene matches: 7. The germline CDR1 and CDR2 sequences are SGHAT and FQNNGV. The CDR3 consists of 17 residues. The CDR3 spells CASSLSYGTSGYNEQFF. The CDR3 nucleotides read TGTGCCAGCAGCTTATCGTACGGGACTAGCGGATACAATGAGCAGTTCTTC. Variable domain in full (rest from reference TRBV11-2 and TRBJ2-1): EAGVAQSPRYKIIEKRQSVAFWCNPISGHATLYWYQQILGQGPKLLIQFQNNGVVDDSQLPKDRFSAERLKGVDSTLKIQPAKLEDSAVYLCASSLSYGTSGYNEQFFGPGTRLTVL.

CDR3 sequence (DNA): TGTGCCAGCAGCCAGGGGGTCCCAGAGACCCAGTACTTC. Amino acid sequence: CASSQGVPETQYF. This chain joins TRBV6-5 and TRBJ2-5; TRBD1 agrees at 7 bases. This CDR3 comprises 13 residues. Germline V gene data show CDR1 as MNHEY and CDR2 as SVGAGI. The V segment lost 6 bases and the J segment 4 bases; nucleotides outside the gene matches: 5.

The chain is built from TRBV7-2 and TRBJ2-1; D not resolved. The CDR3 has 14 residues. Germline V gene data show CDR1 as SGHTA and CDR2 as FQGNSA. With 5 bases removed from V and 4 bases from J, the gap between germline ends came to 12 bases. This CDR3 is CASSPQRGYNEQFF. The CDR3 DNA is TGTGCCAGCAGCCCCCAGCGCGGATACAATGAGCAGTTCTTC.

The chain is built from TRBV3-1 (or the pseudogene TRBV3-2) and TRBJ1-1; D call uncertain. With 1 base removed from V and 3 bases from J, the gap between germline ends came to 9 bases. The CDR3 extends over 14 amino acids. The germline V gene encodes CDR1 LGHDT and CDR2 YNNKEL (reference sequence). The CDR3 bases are TGTGCCAGCAGCCAAGGGCACAGATACACTGAAGCTTTCTTT. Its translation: CASSQGHRYTEAFF.

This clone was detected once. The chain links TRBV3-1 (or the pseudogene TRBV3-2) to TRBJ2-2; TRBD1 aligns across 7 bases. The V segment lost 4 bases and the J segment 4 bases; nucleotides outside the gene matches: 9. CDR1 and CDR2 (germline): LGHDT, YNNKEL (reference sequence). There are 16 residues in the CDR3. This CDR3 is CASSPQMGQSTGELFF. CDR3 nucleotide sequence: TGTGCCAGCAGCCCCCAAATGGGACAGAGCACCGGGGAGCTGTTTTTT.

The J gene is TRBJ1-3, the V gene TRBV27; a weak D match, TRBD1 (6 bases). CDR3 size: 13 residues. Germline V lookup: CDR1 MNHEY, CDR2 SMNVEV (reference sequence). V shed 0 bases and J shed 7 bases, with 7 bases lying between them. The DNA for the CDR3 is TGTGCCAGCAGTTTATCGGGGGCGAACACCATATATTTT. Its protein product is CASSLSGANTIYF.

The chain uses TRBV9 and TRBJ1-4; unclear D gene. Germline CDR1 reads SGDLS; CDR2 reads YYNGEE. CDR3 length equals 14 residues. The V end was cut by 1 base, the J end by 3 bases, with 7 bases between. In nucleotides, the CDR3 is TGTGCCAGCAGCGTAAACAGCGCTAATGAAAAACTGTTTTTT. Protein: CASSVNSANEKLFF.

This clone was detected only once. CDR3 amino acids: CASSQDWGVGTWGYGYTF. DNA of the CDR3: TGCGCCAGCAGCCAAGATTGGGGCGTGGGGACCTGGGGCTATGGCTACACCTTC. The gene calls are TRBV4-3 and TRBJ1-2; tentatively, D is TRBD1 (5 bases). Looked up from germline, CDR1 is LGHNA and CDR2 is YSLEER. CDR3 size: 18 residues. V lost 0 bases, J lost 4 bases, and 21 bases lay in between.

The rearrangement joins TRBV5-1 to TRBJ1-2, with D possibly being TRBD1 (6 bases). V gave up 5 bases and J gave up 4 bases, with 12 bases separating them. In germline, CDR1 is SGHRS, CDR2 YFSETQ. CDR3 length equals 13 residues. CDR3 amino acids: CASSTGTFYGYTF. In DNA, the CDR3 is TGCGCCAGCAGTACCGGGACATTCTATGGCTACACCTTC.

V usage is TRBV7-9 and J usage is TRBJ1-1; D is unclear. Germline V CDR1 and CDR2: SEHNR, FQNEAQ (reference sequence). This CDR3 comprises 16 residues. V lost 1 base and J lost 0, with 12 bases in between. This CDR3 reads CASSLVGAGMNTEAFF. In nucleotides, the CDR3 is TGTGCCAGCAGCTTAGTGGGCGCGGGCATGAACACTGAAGCTTTCTTT.

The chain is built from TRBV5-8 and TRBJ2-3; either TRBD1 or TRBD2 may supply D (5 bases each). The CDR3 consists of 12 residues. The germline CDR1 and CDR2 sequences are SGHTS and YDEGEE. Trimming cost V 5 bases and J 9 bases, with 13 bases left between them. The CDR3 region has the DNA TGTGCCAGCAGTTTTAGGGACCTCACGCAGTATTTT. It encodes CASSFRDLTQYF.

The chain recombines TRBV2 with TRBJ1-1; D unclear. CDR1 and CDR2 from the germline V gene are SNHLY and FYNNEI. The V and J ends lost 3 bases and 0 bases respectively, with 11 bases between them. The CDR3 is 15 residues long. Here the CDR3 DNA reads TGTGCCAGCAGTGATGCCCAACCCATGAACACTGAAGCTTTCTTT. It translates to CASSDAQPMNTEAFF.

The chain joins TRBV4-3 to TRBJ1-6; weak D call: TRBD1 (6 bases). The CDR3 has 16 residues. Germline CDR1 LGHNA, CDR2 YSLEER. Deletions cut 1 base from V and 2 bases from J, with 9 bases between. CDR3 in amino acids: CASSQGYRAYNSPLHF. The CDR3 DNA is TGCGCCAGCAGCCAAGGTTACAGGGCCTATAATTCACCCCTCCACTTT.

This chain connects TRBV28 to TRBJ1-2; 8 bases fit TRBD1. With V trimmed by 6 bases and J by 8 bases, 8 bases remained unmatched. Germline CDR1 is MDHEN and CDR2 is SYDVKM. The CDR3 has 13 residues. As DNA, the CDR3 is TGTGCCAGCAGAGCAGGGGGCGCCGGGGGCTACACCTTC. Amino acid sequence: CASRAGGAGGYTF.